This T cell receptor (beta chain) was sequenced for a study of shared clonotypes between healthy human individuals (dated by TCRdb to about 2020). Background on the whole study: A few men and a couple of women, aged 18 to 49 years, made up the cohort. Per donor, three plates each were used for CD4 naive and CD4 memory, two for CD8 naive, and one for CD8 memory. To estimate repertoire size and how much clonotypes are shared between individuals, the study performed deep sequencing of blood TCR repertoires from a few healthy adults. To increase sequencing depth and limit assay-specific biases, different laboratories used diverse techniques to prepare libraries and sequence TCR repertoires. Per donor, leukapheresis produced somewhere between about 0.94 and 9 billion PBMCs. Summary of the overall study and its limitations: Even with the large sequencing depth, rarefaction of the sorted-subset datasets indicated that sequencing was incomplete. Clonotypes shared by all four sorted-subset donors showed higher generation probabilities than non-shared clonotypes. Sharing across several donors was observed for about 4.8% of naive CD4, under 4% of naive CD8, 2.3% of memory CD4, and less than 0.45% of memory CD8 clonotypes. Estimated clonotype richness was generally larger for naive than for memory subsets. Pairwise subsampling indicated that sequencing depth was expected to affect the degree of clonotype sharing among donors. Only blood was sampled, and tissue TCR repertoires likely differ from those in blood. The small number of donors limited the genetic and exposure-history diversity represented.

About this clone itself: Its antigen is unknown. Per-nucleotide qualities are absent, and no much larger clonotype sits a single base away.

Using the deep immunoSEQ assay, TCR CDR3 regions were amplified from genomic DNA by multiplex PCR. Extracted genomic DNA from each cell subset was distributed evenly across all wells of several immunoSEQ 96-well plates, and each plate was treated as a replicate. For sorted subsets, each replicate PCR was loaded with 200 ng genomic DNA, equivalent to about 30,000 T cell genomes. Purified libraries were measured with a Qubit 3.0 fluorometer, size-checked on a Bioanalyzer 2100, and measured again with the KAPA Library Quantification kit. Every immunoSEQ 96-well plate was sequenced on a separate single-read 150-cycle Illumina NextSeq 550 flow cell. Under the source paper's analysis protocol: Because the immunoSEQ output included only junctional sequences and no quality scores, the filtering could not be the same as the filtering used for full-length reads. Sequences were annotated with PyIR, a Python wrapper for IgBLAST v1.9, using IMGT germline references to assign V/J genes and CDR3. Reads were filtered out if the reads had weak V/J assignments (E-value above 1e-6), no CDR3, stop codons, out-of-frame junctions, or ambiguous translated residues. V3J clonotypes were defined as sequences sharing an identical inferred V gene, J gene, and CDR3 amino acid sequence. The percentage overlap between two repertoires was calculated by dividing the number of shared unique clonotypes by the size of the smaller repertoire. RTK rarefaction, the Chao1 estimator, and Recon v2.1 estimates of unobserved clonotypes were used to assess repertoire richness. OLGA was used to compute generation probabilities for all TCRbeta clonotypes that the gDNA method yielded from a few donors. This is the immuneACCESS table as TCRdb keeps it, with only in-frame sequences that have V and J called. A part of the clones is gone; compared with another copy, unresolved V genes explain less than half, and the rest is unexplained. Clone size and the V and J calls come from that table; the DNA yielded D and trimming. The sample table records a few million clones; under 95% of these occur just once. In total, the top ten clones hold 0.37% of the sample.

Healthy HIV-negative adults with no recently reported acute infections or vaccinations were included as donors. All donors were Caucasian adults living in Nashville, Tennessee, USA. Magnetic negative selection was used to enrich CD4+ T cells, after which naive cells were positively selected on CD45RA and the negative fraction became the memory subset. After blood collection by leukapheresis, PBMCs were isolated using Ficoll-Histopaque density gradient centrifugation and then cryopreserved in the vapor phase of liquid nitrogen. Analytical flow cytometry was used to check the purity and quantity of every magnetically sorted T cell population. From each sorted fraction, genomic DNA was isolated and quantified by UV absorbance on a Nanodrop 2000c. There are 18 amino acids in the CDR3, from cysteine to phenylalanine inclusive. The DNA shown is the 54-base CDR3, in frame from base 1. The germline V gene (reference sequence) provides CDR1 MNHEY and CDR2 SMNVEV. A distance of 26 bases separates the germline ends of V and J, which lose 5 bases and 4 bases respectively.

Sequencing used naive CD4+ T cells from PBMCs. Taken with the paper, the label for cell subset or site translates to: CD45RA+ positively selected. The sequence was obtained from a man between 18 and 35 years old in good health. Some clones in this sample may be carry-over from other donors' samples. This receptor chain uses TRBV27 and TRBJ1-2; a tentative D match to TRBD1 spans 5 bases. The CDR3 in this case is CASSPISGTAGFLYGYTF. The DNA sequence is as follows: TGTGCCAGCAGTCCGATATCCGGGACGGCCGGATTCCTCTATGGCTACACCTTC.